The 27 T cell receptor beta chains in this list originate from one sample, sequenced in a study of T cell repertoires in cytomegalovirus infection. Their antigen targets remain unknown. TCRdb ran MiXCR on the reads and lists one entry per CDR3 protein. The repertoire holds over 100,000 distinct CDR3 sequences, around 28% seen once, with about 81% in the top ten. The material sequenced was CD8+ T cells from cultured PBMCs, taken from culture after CMV antigen stimulation. These receptor sequences come from a human donor in good health (CMV status not recorded). Some clones in this sample may be carry-over from other donors' samples.

The chain recombines TRBV7-9 with TRBJ2-1; tentatively, D is TRBD1 (6 bases). The CDR3 runs 17 residues. With 4 bases removed from V and 5 bases from J, the gap between germline ends came to 21 bases. Germline CDR1 SEHNR, CDR2 FQNEAQ (reference sequence). For the CDR3, the DNA is TGTGCCAGCAGCTCTACCGTTAAGGGACATAAGAACAATGAGCAGTTCTTC. This encodes CASSSTVKGHKNNEQFF.

This clonotype was observed a few times. V gene TRBV5-6 combines with J gene TRBJ1-2, with D unresolved. This CDR3 comprises 12 residues. Germline V lookup: CDR1 SGHDT, CDR2 YYEEEE. V was trimmed by 0 bases and J by 9 bases, leaving 9 bases between them. The CDR3 here is CASSLAARSYTF. Here the CDR3 DNA reads TGTGCCAGCAGCTTGGCGGCGAGGAGCTACACCTTC.

This clonotype was recorded a few times. J is TRBJ2-2 and V is TRBV19, with 9 bases identical to TRBD1. The CDR3 is 13 amino acids. The V segment lost 8 bases and the J segment 7 bases; nucleotides outside the gene matches: 5. CDR1 is LNHDA, CDR2 SQIVND, per germline (reference sequence). As DNA, the CDR3 is TGTGCCAGTTGGGGACAGGGCCACGGGGAGCTGTTTTTT. As protein: CASWGQGHGELFF. Full variable domain (outside the CDR3, taken from reference TRBV19 and TRBJ2-2): DGGITQSPKYLFRKEGQNVTLSCEQNLNHDAMYWYRQDPGQGLRLIYYSQIVNDFQKGDIAEGYSVSREKKESFPLTVTSAQKNPTAFYLCASWGQGHGELFFGEGSRLTVL.

The CDR3 nucleotides read TGTGCCAGTAGTATAAAATGGGTTTCGTGGAACACTGAAGCTTTCTTT. The encoded protein is CASSIKWVSWNTEAFF. The chain is built from TRBV19 and TRBJ1-1, with D unresolved. The CDR3 extends over 16 amino acids. The V gene lost 2 bases and the J gene lost 1 base, with 14 bases spanning the gap. Germline V lookup: CDR1 LNHDA, CDR2 SQIVND (reference sequence).

The V call is TRBV13, the J call TRBJ1-2, with D possibly being TRBD1 (5 bases). V was clipped by 2 bases and J by 0 bases, with 13 bases between them. The germline gives CDR1 PRHDT, CDR2 FYEKMQ (reference sequence). The CDR3 consists of 16 residues. The CDR3 coding sequence is TGTGCCAGCAGCTTACGAGTTGGGGGGGCTAACTATGGCTACACCTTC. This translates into CASSLRVGGANYGYTF.

This clonotype showed up just a few times. The CDR3: CASSPRVDQETQYF. The CDR3 region has the DNA TGTGCCAGCTCACCAAGGGTAGACCAAGAGACCCAGTACTTC. This rearrangement joins TRBV18 to TRBJ2-5, with no clear D. Trimming shortened V by 2 bases and J by 0 bases, and 7 bases separated the two germline ends. CDR3 length: 14 residues. Germline V CDR1 and CDR2: KGHSH, LQKENI.

This clonotype has ten or more counts. This chain connects TRBV9 to TRBJ2-1; 9 positions agree with TRBD1. Germline CDR1 is SGDLS and CDR2 is YYNGEE. The V segment lost 3 bases and the J segment 5 bases; nucleotides outside the gene matches: 6. CDR3 size: 15 residues. The CDR3 sequence is CASSGTGGADNEQFF. The DNA for the CDR3 is TGTGCCAGCAGCGGCACAGGGGGCGCCGACAATGAGCAGTTCTTC.

The chain has TRBV7-2 and TRBJ2-3, with a weak D call TRBD1 (6 bases). CDR1 is SGHTA and CDR2 is FQGNSA in the germline V gene. This CDR3 is built from 15 residues. V lost 5 bases and J lost 0, with 12 bases in between. CDR3 loop: CASSRDTFSTDTQYF. CDR3 in DNA: TGTGCCAGCAGCCGGGACACTTTCAGCACAGATACGCAGTATTTT.

This clonotype has a handful of counts. The rearrangement links TRBV12-3 or TRBV12-4 to TRBJ1-2; TRBD1 matches 7 bases. The CDR3 contains 14 residues. V shed 3 bases, J shed 8 bases, and the junction held 9 bases outside the gene matches. CDR3 in DNA: TGTGCCAGCAGTTTCCTCATAACAGGGGAAGGCTACACCTTC. Translation gives CASSFLITGEGYTF.

This clonotype was found many times. V usage is TRBV4-1 and J usage is TRBJ2-2, with 7 bases lining up with TRBD2. The CDR3 loop spans 16 amino acids. Germline loops: CDR1 MGHRA, CDR2 YSYEKL. The V segment lost 5 bases and the J segment 1 base; nucleotides outside the gene matches: 7. In DNA, the CDR3 is TGCGCCAGCAGCGAAGTCCCTAGCGGGAACACCGGGGAGCTGTTTTTT. Translation: CASSEVPSGNTGELFF.

The V and J genes are TRBV19 and TRBJ1-1; no clear D. The germline gives CDR1 LNHDA, CDR2 SQIVND (reference sequence). Trimming removed 6 bases at V and 0 bases at J, with 11 bases between. The CDR3 is made up of 14 amino acids. In DNA form, the CDR3 reads TGTGCCAGTAGCCTAGTAGCCCTGAACACTGAAGCTTTCTTT. It codes for CASSLVALNTEAFF.

This chain connects TRBV7-1 to TRBJ2-1, with a tentative D call TRBD2 (6 bases). Being an ORF, TRBV7-1 has a function that is uncertain. The CDR3 extends over 12 amino acids. V was shortened by 6 bases and J by 10 bases, with 13 bases between the two germline ends. CDR3 amino acids: CASSSSAGEQFF. CDR3 coding DNA: TGTGCCAGCAGTTCCAGTGCGGGGGAGCAGTTCTTC.

V is TRBV9 and J is TRBJ1-5; 10 nucleotides align to TRBD1. The CDR3 runs 13 residues. V lost 3 bases and J lost 7; bases outside the gene matches: 1. Germline assignment: CDR1 SGDLS and CDR2 YYNGEE. The CDR3 sequence: CASSGQGAQPQHF. CDR3 coding DNA: TGTGCCAGCAGCGGACAGGGGGCCCAGCCCCAGCATTTT.

This clonotype was seen a few times. The chain uses TRBV7-9 and TRBJ1-1, with no clear D. V shed 1 base and J shed 1 base, with 7 bases lying between them. The CDR3 totals 14 residues. Germline loops: CDR1 SEHNR, CDR2 FQNEAQ (reference sequence). CDR3 bases: TGTGCCAGCAGCTTAGTTCGCCAGAACACTGAAGCTTTCTTT. This codes for CASSLVRQNTEAFF.

The chain recombines TRBV28 with TRBJ2-3, with 7 bases fitting TRBD1. The CDR3 is 14 amino acids. Germline V gives CDR1 MDHEN, CDR2 SYDVKM. J lost 2 bases, V lost 5 bases, and 4 bases had no gene match. The CDR3 loop reads CASSPGTDTDTQYF. The CDR3, as DNA: TGTGCCAGCAGTCCCGGGACAGACACAGATACGCAGTATTTT.

This clonotype has only a few counts. V and J are TRBV4-1 and TRBJ1-1; TRBD1 matches at 11 bases. CDR1 MGHRA and CDR2 YSYEKL come from the germline V gene. Germline trimming cut 4 bases from V and 7 bases from J; bases unmatched to any gene: 8. CDR3 size: 15 residues. In DNA, the CDR3 is TGCGCCAGCAGCCCAGGACAGGGGGCTGTCGATGAAGCTTTCTTT. This encodes CASSPGQGAVDEAFF.

Ten or more counts support this clonotype. The chain carries TRBV7-7 and TRBJ2-7, with D tentatively TRBD1 (6 bases). Between the trimmed V and J ends, which lost 5 bases and 0 bases, there was a span of 17 bases. The CDR3 is 16 residues long. Germline CDR1 SSHAT, CDR2 FNYEAQ (reference sequence). CDR3 protein: CASSRNTGLSSYEQYF. The CDR3 DNA sequence: TGTGCCAGCAGCCGAAACACAGGGTTGTCCTCCTACGAGCAGTACTTC. The full variable domain, rest sourced from reference TRBV7-7 and TRBJ2-7, is GAGVSQSPRYKVTKRGQDVTLRCDPISSHATLYWYQQALGQGPEFLTYFNYEAQPDKSGLPSDRFSAERPEGSISTLTIQRTEQRDSAMYRCASSRNTGLSSYEQYFGPGTRLTVT.

The V call is TRBV5-4, the J call TRBJ1-2, with D possibly being TRBD1 (6 bases). CDR1 SGHNT and CDR2 YYREEE come from the germline V gene (reference sequence). The germline V and J ends were trimmed by 4 bases and 6 bases, with 13 bases remaining between them. There are 13 residues in the CDR3. CDR3 sequence reads: CASSPGQMDGYTF. The DNA for the CDR3 is TGTGCCAGCAGCCCCGGACAGATGGATGGCTACACCTTC.

Note on this clonotype: It may be a read error: a sequence one base away is much more abundant. The genes are TRBV12-3 or TRBV12-4 and TRBJ2-1; 9 nucleotides agree with TRBD2. The CDR3 sequence is 16 residues long. The DNA of the CDR3 is TGTGTCAGCAGACCAGTTCCGACTAGCGGTTGGAATGAGCAGTTCTTC. Its protein product is CVSRPVPTSGWNEQFF.

J is TRBJ1-1 and V is TRBV7-6, with 7 bases that match TRBD1. CDR3 length: 15 amino acids. Germline lookup yields CDR1 SGHVS and CDR2 FNYEAQ. V dropped 4 bases and J dropped 2; count of bases not matched to a gene: 7. The CDR3 sequence: CASSSPQGHNTEAFF. DNA of the CDR3: TGTGCCAGCAGCTCCCCACAGGGGCACAACACTGAAGCTTTCTTT.

The rearrangement links TRBV5-5 to TRBJ1-1; D is undetermined. This CDR3 is built from 13 residues. V was pared by 4 bases and J by 8 bases, with 15 bases between. Germline assignment: CDR1 SGHKS and CDR2 YYEKEE (reference sequence). The CDR3 DNA reads as TGTGCCAGCAGCACGGACGTCAGTGGGGAAGCTTTCTTT. This sequence encodes CASSTDVSGEAFF.

The chain is built from TRBV19 and TRBJ2-2; D may be TRBD2 (5 bases). Germline assignment: CDR1 LNHDA and CDR2 SQIVND (reference sequence). Trimming removed 7 bases at V and 8 bases at J, with 14 bases between. The CDR3 contains 13 residues. The CDR3 bases are TGTGCCAGTAATCCCACGGGGTTGGGGGAGCTGTTTTTT. It encodes CASNPTGLGELFF.

As DNA, the CDR3 is TGTGCCAGCAGCCAACTCCCCAAAGGGGACAGGGTCGGGACTGAAGCTTTCTTT. Amino acids: CASSQLPKGDRVGTEAFF. The V call is TRBV4-2, the J call TRBJ1-1, with 9 bases fitting TRBD1. The length of the CDR3 is 18 residues. From germline, CDR1 is LGHNA and CDR2 YNFKEQ. V lost 2 bases and J lost 5; bases outside the gene matches: 15.

The genes are TRBV7-4 and TRBJ1-1; D not resolved. The germline gives CDR1 SGHVT, CDR2 SQSDAQ. With 5 bases removed from V and 1 base from J, the gap between germline ends came to 20 bases. This CDR3 is 17 amino acids long. As DNA, the CDR3 is TGTGCCAGCAGCCCTCCCGGAGGAAGGGTAAAGAACACTGAAGCTTTCTTT. Translated: CASSPPGGRVKNTEAFF.

The V and J genes are TRBV20-1 and TRBJ2-1; maybe TRBD2 (6 bases). The germline V gene has CDR1 DFQATT and CDR2 SNEGSKA (reference sequence). Trimming removed 2 bases at V and 5 bases at J, with 10 bases between. The CDR3 runs to 13 residues. The CDR3 reads CSARNWRDNEQFF. Here the CDR3 DNA reads TGCAGTGCTAGAAATTGGAGGGACAATGAGCAGTTCTTC.

This chain connects TRBV10-3 to TRBJ2-3; the D gene is possibly TRBD1 (5 bases). V gave up 3 bases and J gave up 0 bases, with 10 bases separating them. The CDR3 is made up of 15 amino acids. In germline, CDR1 is ENHRY, CDR2 SYGVKD. CDR3 sequence: CAISEVRASTDTQYF. Here the CDR3 DNA reads TGTGCCATCAGTGAAGTCAGGGCGAGCACAGATACGCAGTATTTT.

J is TRBJ2-7 and V is TRBV29-1, with 9 bases fitting TRBD1. The V and J ends lost 5 bases and 5 bases, in that order; junction bases with no gene match: 4. Germline V gene lookup returns CDR1 SQVTM and CDR2 ANQGSEA. This CDR3 is built from 12 residues. The DNA of the CDR3 is TGCAGCGTTTACGGACAGGGGAACGAGCAGTACTTC. This translates into CSVYGQGNEQYF.